This T cell receptor beta chain was sequenced for a study of blood T cell repertoires in COVID-19. Study context: Collection of acute and convalescent COVID-19 samples took place in the United States, Italy and Spain. From T cells, B-cell-depleted T cells, or PBMCs came the material, which was cDNA or gDNA.

Trimming left V 0 bases short and J 7 bases short, with 12 bases between. CDR1 and CDR2 from the germline V gene are LGHNA and YNFKEQ. The CDR3 loop spans 14 amino acids. Per the study methods: Amplification with reference gene primers provided the estimates of nucleated cell counts. The repertoire was sequenced with immunoSEQ multiplex PCR; TCRdb's copy has only in-frame clones and lacks some. V, J and clone size are taken as reported in that table, and D and trimming were inferred from the DNA itself. The sample has 140,000 or so clones; 75% to 85% are singletons. Sequencing used peripheral blood. The chain links TRBV4-2 to TRBJ1-1; D is ambiguous. The receptor comes from a man between 70 and 80 years old who had recovered from COVID-19. The CDR3 DNA follows: TGTGCCAGCAGCCAAGATTCTTCGCAGATTGAAGCTTTCTTT. It yields the protein CASSQDSSQIEAFF.